The next 24 T cell receptor beta chains were all read from a single sample in a study of long-term antiretroviral therapy in people with HIV. The run of the v3.0 immunoSEQ assay was at survey level. Clones were sequenced by immunoSEQ multiplex PCR, and TCRdb holds only the in-frame ones, with some missing. The table lists 20,000 to 25,000 clones, approximately 86% of them singletons. Source: unsorted PBMCs, taken 1.6 years after starting antiretroviral therapy. The receptors were gathered from a man aged 35 to 55 with HIV.

The chain carries TRBV10-3 and TRBJ2-7; possibly TRBD2 for D (6 bases). The V end lost 8 bases, the J end lost 4 bases, and 24 bases lay between the germline ends. There are 16 residues in the CDR3. Germline V gene data show CDR1 as ENHRY and CDR2 as SYGVKD. CDR3 in amino acids: CAIRNAGINGGYEQYF. For the CDR3, the DNA is TGTGCCATCCGGAACGCGGGGATTAACGGTGGTTACGAGCAGTACTTC.

J is TRBJ1-5 and V is TRBV6-1; no reliable D call. CDR3 length: 15 residues. V lost 4 bases, J lost 2 bases, and 12 bases lay in between. The germline V gene has CDR1 MNHNS and CDR2 SASEGT. For the CDR3, the DNA is TGTGCCAGCAGTGTCCGATCCGTGGGCAATCAGCCCCAGCATTTT. Residues: CASSVRSVGNQPQHF.

CDR3 bases: TGCGCCAGCAGCCAATCTTTAGCGGGGGGGCCCTACAATGAGCAGTTCTTC. This encodes CASSQSLAGGPYNEQFF. This chain links TRBV4-1 with TRBJ2-1; 11 bases map to TRBD2. The CDR3 sequence is 17 residues long. J gave up 2 bases and V 2 bases, and 5 bases lay outside the gene matches. CDR1 MGHRA and CDR2 YSYEKL come from the germline V gene.

The chain links TRBV29-1 to TRBJ2-3; the match to TRBD2 covers 8 bases. In germline, CDR1 is SQVTM, CDR2 ANQGSEA. The CDR3 sequence is 16 residues long. Trimming removed 1 base from V and 2 bases from J; junction bases left unmatched: 8. The CDR3 nucleotides are TGCAGCGTTGAAGGGGAGGTAGCGGGAAACACAGATACGCAGTATTTT. Its protein is CSVEGEVAGNTDTQYF.

The V and J genes are TRBV19 and TRBJ2-2; possible D gene TRBD2, 7 bases. The CDR3 is made up of 15 amino acids. V gave up 7 bases and J gave up 1 base, with 13 bases separating them. Germline V lookup: CDR1 LNHDA, CDR2 SQIVND (reference sequence). The DNA of the CDR3 is TGTGCCAGTACCGGGGAGGGACAGAACACCGGGGAGCTGTTTTTT. Translation gives CASTGEGQNTGELFF. Full variable domain (rest looked up from reference TRBV19 and TRBJ2-2): DGGITQSPKYLFRKEGQNVTLSCEQNLNHDAMYWYRQDPGQGLRLIYYSQIVNDFQKGDIAEGYSVSREKKESFPLTVTSAQKNPTAFYLCASTGEGQNTGELFFGEGSRLTVL.

V gene TRBV6-5 combines with J gene TRBJ2-3, with 8 bases that match TRBD1. With 4 bases clipped from V and 4 bases from J, the junction kept 4 bases outside the gene matches. The CDR3 totals 14 residues. Germline V gene data show CDR1 as MNHEY and CDR2 as SVGAGI. The CDR3 sequence is CASSLRQGSDTQYF. CDR3 sequence (DNA): TGTGCCAGCAGTTTAAGACAGGGGTCAGATACGCAGTATTTT.

The chain couples TRBV11-2 to TRBJ2-1, with D perhaps given as TRBD1 or TRBD2 (7 bases each). Germline lookup yields CDR1 SGHAT and CDR2 FQNNGV. The V end lost 5 bases, the J end lost 6 bases, and 23 bases lay between the germline ends. This CDR3 region has 17 residues. In DNA, the CDR3 is TGTGCCAGCAGCCACGAGGGGGGGGGACAGAGACCCAATGAGCAGTTCTTC. Its protein is CASSHEGGGQRPNEQFF.

Only a few counts were recorded for this clone. V usage is TRBV4-1 and J usage is TRBJ1-6; D might be TRBD1 (6 bases). The CDR3 is 19 amino acids. Trimming removed 3 bases from V and 0 bases from J, with 18 bases in between. Germline lookup yields CDR1 MGHRA and CDR2 YSYEKL. The CDR3, as DNA: TGCGCCAGCAGCCACGATGTCAGGGGCCCGAGCTCCTATAATTCACCCCTCCACTTT. This gives the protein CASSHDVRGPSSYNSPLHF.

The genes are TRBV25-1 and TRBJ2-7; D is unresolved. The CDR3 totals 12 residues. CDR1 is MGHDK, CDR2 SYGVNS, per germline. Trimming removed 3 bases from V and 3 bases from J, with 6 bases in between. As DNA, the CDR3 is TGTGCCAGCAGTGATCAAGGCTACGAGCAGTACTTC. Protein sequence: CASSDQGYEQYF.

The rearrangement links TRBV27 to TRBJ2-2, with D possibly being TRBD2 (6 bases). V was cut by 6 bases and J by 6 bases, with 14 bases left in between. This CDR3 comprises 14 residues. Germline lookup yields CDR1 MNHEY and CDR2 SMNVEV (reference sequence). The CDR3 loop is CASRMGLRSGELFF. In nucleotides, the CDR3 is TGTGCCAGCAGGATGGGACTTCGATCCGGGGAGCTGTTTTTT.

This clone ranks as large. The chain has TRBV7-9 and TRBJ2-1; 7 bases are shared with TRBD2. CDR1 and CDR2 from the germline V gene are SEHNR and FQNEAQ (reference sequence). Trimming removed 6 bases from V and 1 base from J; junction bases left unmatched: 6. The length of the CDR3 is 15 residues. This CDR3 reads CASRVSGSSYNEQFF. The CDR3 nucleotides are TGTGCCAGCAGGGTTAGCGGGTCATCCTACAATGAGCAGTTCTTC.

This chain links TRBV20-1 with TRBJ1-4, with D hard to call. Trimming pared 0 bases from V and 10 bases from J, leaving 6 bases between. This CDR3 is 11 amino acids long. Germline V CDR1 and CDR2: DFQATT, SNEGSKA (reference sequence). The DNA of the CDR3 is TGCAGTGCTAGAGATCTACGAAAACTGTTTTTT. Residues: CSARDLRKLFF.

The sample holds a few counts of this clone. The chain joins TRBV28 to TRBJ1-2; D might be TRBD1 (6 bases). CDR3 length: 13 amino acids. V lost 7 bases and J lost 3, with 12 bases in between. Germline V gene data show CDR1 as MDHEN and CDR2 as SYDVKM. The CDR3 DNA sequence: TGTGCCAGCACCCCAGGGGCGGACTATGGCTACACCTTC. It codes for CASTPGADYGYTF.

The V gene is TRBV9, the J gene TRBJ1-3; D call uncertain. The V gene lost 4 bases and the J gene lost 0 bases, with 5 bases spanning the gap. The germline V gene encodes CDR1 SGDLS and CDR2 YYNGEE. The CDR3 has 13 amino acids. The CDR3 protein is CASSTGSGNTIYF. The CDR3 DNA reads TGTGCCAGCAGCACCGGCTCTGGAAACACCATATATTTT.

The V and J genes are TRBV10-2 and TRBJ1-3; maybe TRBD1 (5 bases). CDR3 length: 16 amino acids. Trimming stripped 3 bases from V and 0 bases from J, with 12 bases between. Germline V lookup: CDR1 WSHSY, CDR2 SAAADI. In DNA form, the CDR3 reads TGCGCCAGCAGTGAATCGAACAGGAGCTCTGGAAACACCATATATTTT. It yields the protein CASSESNRSSGNTIYF.

The chain is built from TRBV7-6 and TRBJ1-5; D uncertain. The V and J ends lost 1 base and 4 bases respectively, with 11 bases between them. This CDR3 contains 15 residues. Germline loops: CDR1 SGHVS, CDR2 FNYEAQ. The CDR3 nucleotides are TGTGCCAGCAGCTTAGAGTGGGGTCCTAATCAGCCCCAGCATTTT. This sequence encodes CASSLEWGPNQPQHF.

The chain links TRBV6-5 to TRBJ2-7; 7 bases are shared with TRBD2. The junction had 12 bases not matched to a gene; V was cut back by 10 bases and J by 6 bases. The CDR3 is 13 amino acids. Germline-derived CDR1 and CDR2 are MNHEY and SVGAGI. This CDR3 is CATRAGRVVEQYF. Here the CDR3 DNA reads TGTGCCACCCGAGCGGGGCGTGTGGTCGAGCAGTACTTC.

The chain uses TRBV6-6 and TRBJ2-1; 8 bases are shared with TRBD1. CDR3 length: 10 residues. Trimming removed 8 bases from V and 15 bases from J; junction bases left unmatched: 6. Germline CDR1 is MNHNY and CDR2 is SVGAGI (reference sequence). CDR3 DNA: TGTGCCAGCGGACGACAGGGGCCGTTCTTC. It translates to CASGRQGPFF.

This chain uses TRBV29-1 with TRBJ1-1; possibly TRBD1 for D (5 bases). This CDR3 spans 12 amino acids. Trimming cost V 8 bases and J 12 bases, with 22 bases left between them. Germline-derived CDR1 and CDR2 are SQVTM and ANQGSEA. CDR3 coding DNA: TGCAGCTCCCAGTTGCCAGGGAGGGTAACTTTCTTT. Its translation is CSSQLPGRVTFF.

CDR3 in DNA: TGTGCCAGCAGTTGGGCTAGCGGGAGGATCGACGAGCAGTACTTC. Encoded protein: CASSWASGRIDEQYF. The V call is TRBV27, the J call TRBJ2-7, with TRBD2 matching over 11 bases. V shed 4 bases, J shed 5 bases, and the junction held 7 bases outside the gene matches. CDR1 is MNHEY and CDR2 is SMNVEV in the germline V gene (reference sequence). This CDR3 is built from 15 residues.

The chain recombines TRBV2 with TRBJ2-2, with a possible D match to TRBD1 (5 bases). CDR1 and CDR2 (germline): SNHLY, FYNNEI. The V end was cut by 7 bases, the J end by 2 bases, with 14 bases between. The CDR3 extends over 15 amino acids. The CDR3 spells CASNVQGTNTGELFF. As DNA, the CDR3 is TGTGCCAGCAATGTCCAGGGCACAAACACCGGGGAGCTGTTTTTT.

The genes are TRBV6-1 and TRBJ2-2; D perhaps matches TRBD2 (7 bases). The V end lost 2 bases, the J end lost 1 base, and 14 bases lay between the germline ends. Germline loops: CDR1 MNHNS, CDR2 SASEGT. The CDR3 contains 17 residues. The CDR3 nucleotides are TGTGCCAGCAGTGAAAGGGGGGGCAGGGGGAACACCGGGGAGCTGTTTTTT. Amino acid sequence: CASSERGGRGNTGELFF.

CDR3 protein: CASSVGPDEQYF. The CDR3 region has the DNA TGCGCCAGCAGTGTGGGACCCGACGAGCAGTACTTC. The rearrangement links TRBV10-2 to TRBJ2-7, with D perhaps matching TRBD1 or TRBD2 (5 bases each). Deletions cut 4 bases from V and 5 bases from J, with 9 bases between. CDR3 length: 12 residues. Germline lookup yields CDR1 WSHSY and CDR2 SAAADI.

The chain employs TRBV6-1 and TRBJ2-7, with D unclear. Between the trimmed V and J ends, which lost 0 bases and 4 bases, there was a span of 19 bases. The length of the CDR3 is 17 residues. Germline CDR1 MNHNS, CDR2 SASEGT. CDR3 in DNA: TGTGCCAGCAGTGAAGCTTTGAGTACGGCAGCCCTATACGAGCAGTACTTC. This codes for CASSEALSTAALYEQYF.